A selection of T cell receptor beta chains follows, all from one sample in a study of shared clonotypes between healthy human individuals. Only in-frame clones appear in the TCRdb table, and some are missing; sequencing was by immunoSEQ multiplex PCR. The sample carries some 2.4 million clones, approximately 94% recorded once. Sequencing was performed on naive CD4+ T cells from PBMCs. Source of these receptors: a man between 18 and 35 years old in good health. Some clones in this sample may be carry-over from other donors' samples. CDR3s leave out the opening cysteine and the closing phenylalanine or tryptophan. The order of the fields is V gene, J gene, clone size, CDR3 protein. The size of a clone is reported for some rows only, either as once, few or many, or as a class for expanded clones.

TRBV5-1,TRBJ1-2,once,ASSPQGSGGYT
TRBV6-1,TRBJ2-3,-,ASMARGTDTQY
TRBV7-2,TRBJ2-5,-,ASRLLAGPQETQY
TRBV15,TRBJ2-2,-,ATSRTPIGNTGELF
TRBV5-1,TRBJ2-7,-,ASSWGAQGWYEQY
TRBV7-2,TRBJ1-2,-,ASRGTGGHGYT
TRBV28,TRBJ2-5,-,ASSFTLAGGETQY
TRBV9,TRBJ1-5,-,ASSVALDQPQH
TRBV9,TRBJ1-2,-,ASSVGSSGGGYT
TRBV5-1,TRBJ1-6,-,ASSFFGPGGTGVSPLH
TRBV6-1,TRBJ1-4,-,ASSEDRVKGEKLF
TRBV19,TRBJ2-3,-,ASSMSAGGSDTQY
TRBV18,TRBJ2-3,-,ASSPSQVTDTQY
TRBV7-2,TRBJ2-2,-,ASSIRLAGTGELF
TRBV25-1,TRBJ2-1,-,ASSEYPLAGGTYNEQF
TRBV28,TRBJ1-5,-,ASSSTGGNQPQH
TRBV19,TRBJ2-7,-,ASSMTDSYGQY
TRBV7-9,TRBJ2-7,-,ASSPPGTGSSYEQY
TRBV28,TRBJ2-7,-,ASSLVRQGSYEQY
TRBV7-9,TRBJ2-7,-,ASSPKGEEKTYEQY
TRBV5-6,TRBJ1-6,-,ASRLLGPDSPLH
TRBV28,TRBJ2-4,-,ASSEFLRGQLKNIQY
TRBV5-1,TRBJ2-3,-,ASSLEMILVDTQY
TRBV5-4,TRBJ2-7,-,ASSLAGTNYEQY
TRBV6-5,TRBJ1-3,-,ASSSYRTARGNTIY
TRBV28,TRBJ2-2,once,ASSLAGIQGTGELF
TRBV5-6,TRBJ2-7,-,ASSPMVPRSSYEQY
TRBV2,TRBJ1-2,-,ASSSWSDGYT
TRBV7-2,TRBJ2-1,-,ASSLMRLNEQF
TRBV19,TRBJ1-5,once,ASGFFGGNQPQH
TRBV7-3,TRBJ1-1,once,ASSLGQGFAEAF
TRBV28,TRBJ1-4,-,ASSPPLGKLF
TRBV5-1,TRBJ2-7,-,ASSPAVASPYEQY
TRBV20-1,TRBJ1-2,-,SAPSGYT
TRBV7-8,TRBJ2-5,-,ASSFLNSGLGGETQY
TRBV9,TRBJ2-3,-,ASGGTSGDTQY
TRBV5-1,TRBJ2-2,-,ASSVRDGNTGELF
TRBV5-4,TRBJ1-5,-,ASSLFPGSTTGPNQPQH
TRBV30,TRBJ1-1,-,AWGKGSEAF
TRBV7-9,TRBJ2-5,-,ASSFSNLQETQY
TRBV5-1,TRBJ2-1,-,ASSYDRVEEF
TRBV5-5,TRBJ2-3,-,ASSRGRAVDSPDTQY
TRBV7-9,TRBJ2-1,-,ASSLSGDNEQF
TRBV27,TRBJ2-1,-,ASSLAGGSYNEQF